A single sample is the source of the 7 T cell receptor beta chains below, sequenced in a study of blood T cell repertoires in COVID-19. The protocol was immunoSEQ multiplex PCR, while the TCRdb copy is restricted to in-frame clones and leaves out a portion. The table shows 300,000 to 450,000 clones, with more than 75% occurring only once. The sequenced sample was PBMCs or T cells enriched from blood (not recorded which). These TCRs come from a woman under 30 who had recovered from COVID-19.

CDR3 amino acids: CASSVNPGQKNTEAFF. Written as DNA, the CDR3 is TGTGCCAGCAGTGTTAACCCGGGACAAAAAAACACTGAAGCTTTCTTT. This chain links TRBV25-1 with TRBJ1-1; D might be TRBD1 (6 bases). Trimming shortened V by 4 bases and J by 2 bases, and 17 bases separated the two germline ends. The CDR3 totals 16 residues. Per the germline V gene, CDR1 is MGHDK and CDR2 is SYGVNS.

This sequence joins TRBV9 and TRBJ1-1; maybe TRBD1 (5 bases). The CDR3 is made up of 15 amino acids. Trimming cost V 0 bases and J 0 bases, with 9 bases left between them. CDR1 and CDR2 from the germline V gene are SGDLS and YYNGEE. The CDR3 region has the DNA TGTGCCAGCAGCGTAGTCCCAGGGATGAACACTGAAGCTTTCTTT. Translated: CASSVVPGMNTEAFF.

This clone was seen a single time. V usage is TRBV9 and J usage is TRBJ2-5; D unresolved. The CDR3 runs to 15 residues. From germline, CDR1 is SGDLS and CDR2 YYNGEE. The V end was cut by 0 bases, the J end by 5 bases, with 14 bases between. The CDR3 DNA follows: TGTGCCAGCAGCGTAGGGTCCGATATCGGGGAGACCCAGTACTTC. This gives the protein CASSVGSDIGETQYF.

The chain carries TRBV30 and TRBJ1-1; D not resolved. Per germline, CDR1 GTSNPN and CDR2 SVGIG (reference sequence). The CDR3 sequence is 15 residues long. The germline V and J ends were trimmed by 0 bases and 1 base, with 12 bases remaining between them. CDR3 DNA sequence: TGTGCCTGGAGTGTACGGGGAGTCGCGAACACTGAAGCTTTCTTT. Translated, it gives CAWSVRGVANTEAFF.

The chain carries TRBV28 and TRBJ1-5; TRBD1 agrees at 7 bases. The CDR3 extends over 15 amino acids. Germline V gene data show CDR1 as MDHEN and CDR2 as SYDVKM. Germline trimming cut 5 bases from V and 3 bases from J; bases unmatched to any gene: 7. The CDR3 sequence: CASSLPGQFNQPQHF. In DNA, the CDR3 is TGTGCCAGCAGTCTTCCGGGACAGTTCAATCAGCCCCAGCATTTT.

This rearrangement joins TRBV5-6 to TRBJ1-6, with TRBD1 identical over 9 bases. The CDR3 contains 15 residues. Germline V gene data show CDR1 as SGHDT and CDR2 as YYEEEE. After removal of 1 base from V and 8 bases from J, the junction contained 4 bases not matched to a gene. The CDR3 coding sequence is TGTGCCAGCAGCTTGTTGCGGACAGGGGATTCACCCCTCCACTTT. This translates into CASSLLRTGDSPLHF.

This clone was observed a handful of times. The rearrangement uses TRBV6-1 and TRBJ1-1; 10 bases fit TRBD1. J lost 5 bases, V lost 1 base, and 7 bases had no gene match. The CDR3 is 16 amino acids. Germline V gene lookup returns CDR1 MNHNS and CDR2 SASEGT. The CDR3 DNA is TGTGCCAGCAGTGAAGATGGCGGGACAGGGGCAACTGAAGCTTTCTTT. Amino acid sequence: CASSEDGGTGATEAFF.